These 9 T cell receptor beta chains originate from one sample sequenced in a study of blood T cells in healthy people across ages. It was with a sample-barcoded 5' primer and a J-beta primer mix that a second PCR of roughly 7 to 12 cycles was run. Via MiXCR, TCRdb re-called the 5' RACE reads, giving one row per CDR3 protein. Of approximately 800,000 distinct CDR3 sequences in the sample, roughly 53% were seen once. Material: blood. The receptors were gathered from a man older than 75 in good health.

This sequence joins TRBV7-8 and TRBJ2-7; possibly TRBD2 for D (6 bases). The V and J ends lost 5 bases and 0 bases respectively, with 17 bases between them. Germline V gives CDR1 SGHVS, CDR2 FQNEAQ. The CDR3 totals 16 residues. The CDR3 DNA sequence: TGTGCCAGCAGCGTAGAAGCGGGCCGGAGCTCCTACGAGCAGTACTTC. Translated: CASSVEAGRSSYEQYF.

The CDR3: CSARDDRTMNTEAFF. The CDR3 bases are TGCAGTGCTAGAGATGACAGGACCATGAACACTGAAGCTTTCTTT. The V call is TRBV20-1, the J call TRBJ1-1, with D perhaps matching TRBD1 (6 bases). V lost 0 bases and J lost 0, with 11 bases in between. The germline V gene encodes CDR1 DFQATT and CDR2 SNEGSKA (reference sequence). The length of the CDR3 is 15 residues.

A remark on this clonotype: The junction departs from the called germline gene at one end, perhaps through a read error. This chain joins TRBV7-7 and TRBJ2-5; unclear D gene. The CDR3 totals 15 residues. Germline CDR1 is SSHAT and CDR2 is FNYEAQ (reference sequence). CDR3 region: CASSLGLQLQETQYF. The CDR3 DNA sequence: TGTGCTAGCAGCTTAGGGTTGCAGCTCCAAGAGACCCAGTACTTC. Using reference TRBV7-7 and TRBJ2-5 for the parts outside the CDR3, the full variable domain is GAGVSQSPRYKVTKRGQDVTLRCDPISSHATLYWYQQALGQGPEFLTYFNYEAQPDKSGLPSDRFSAERPEGSISTLTIQRTEQRDSAMYRCASSLGLQLQETQYFGPGTRLLVL.

This clonotype has a single count. The chain carries TRBV18 and TRBJ2-4; possible D gene TRBD2, 5 bases. Trimming left V 5 bases short and J 3 bases short, with 17 bases between. CDR3 length: 16 amino acids. CDR1 is KGHSH, CDR2 LQKENI, per germline. CDR3 protein: CASSSWGPAVKNIQYF. CDR3 coding DNA: TGTGCCAGCTCATCATGGGGTCCAGCGGTCAAAAACATTCAGTACTTC.

The rearrangement links TRBV4-1 to TRBJ2-5, with D uncertain. The CDR3 covers 17 residues. Trimming removed 0 bases from V and 4 bases from J, with 18 bases in between. CDR1 MGHRA and CDR2 YSYEKL come from the germline V gene. CDR3 sequence (DNA): TGCGCCAGCAGCCAAGAACAAGGCGGAAACGGCGGAGAGACCCAGTACTTC. Amino acids: CASSQEQGGNGGETQYF.

The chain uses TRBV4-3 and TRBJ2-5, with TRBD2 matching over 13 bases. CDR1 is LGHNA, CDR2 YSLEER, per germline. The CDR3 runs to 18 residues. The V gene end was trimmed by 0 bases and the J gene end by 0 bases; junction bases not matched to a gene: 4. The CDR3 DNA sequence: TGCGCCAGCAGCCAAGATATACTAGCGGGAGGGTACCAAGAGACCCAGTACTTC. Encoded protein: CASSQDILAGGYQETQYF.

This clonotype has just a few counts. The rearrangement links TRBV5-1 to TRBJ2-7; 12 nucleotides agree with TRBD2. The junction had 9 bases not matched to a gene; V was cut back by 4 bases and J by 7 bases. There are 15 residues in the CDR3. CDR1 is SGHRS, CDR2 YFSETQ, per germline. CDR3 region: CASSPGLAGSNEQYF. CDR3 sequence (DNA): TGCGCCAGCAGCCCCGGACTAGCGGGATCCAATGAGCAGTACTTC.

This clonotype was found once. The chain joins TRBV20-1 to TRBJ1-4; 10 bases fit TRBD1. The ends lost 4 bases at V and 9 bases at J; junction bases unmatched: 8. CDR3 length: 14 residues. Germline assignment: CDR1 DFQATT and CDR2 SNEGSKA (reference sequence). The CDR3 spells CSATRQGAGQKLFF. CDR3 nucleotides: TGCAGTGCTACCAGACAGGGGGCAGGGCAAAAACTGTTTTTT.

This clonotype came up a few times. The chain uses TRBV5-1 and TRBJ2-7; D uncertain. V was clipped by 1 base and J by 6 bases, with 5 bases between them. In germline, CDR1 is SGHRS, CDR2 YFSETQ. The CDR3 has 11 residues. The CDR3 loop is CASSLSLEQYF. Here the CDR3 DNA reads TGCGCCAGCAGCTTGTCTCTCGAGCAGTACTTC.